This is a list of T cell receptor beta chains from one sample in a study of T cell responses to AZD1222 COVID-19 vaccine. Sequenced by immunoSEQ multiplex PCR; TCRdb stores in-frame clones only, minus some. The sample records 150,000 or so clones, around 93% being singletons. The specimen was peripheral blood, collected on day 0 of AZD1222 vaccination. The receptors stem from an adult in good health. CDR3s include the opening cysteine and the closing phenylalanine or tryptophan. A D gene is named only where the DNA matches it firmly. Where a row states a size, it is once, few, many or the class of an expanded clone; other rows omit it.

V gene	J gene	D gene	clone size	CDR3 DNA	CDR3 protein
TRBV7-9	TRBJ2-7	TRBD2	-	TGTGCCAGCAGCTCTAGCGGGGGAACCTTCTCTTACGAGCAGTACTTC	CASSSSGGTFSYEQYF
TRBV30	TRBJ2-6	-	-	TGTGCCTGGAGTCAAGGGACTGGGGCCAACGTCCTGACTTTC	CAWSQGTGANVLTF
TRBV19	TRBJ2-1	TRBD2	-	TGTGCCAGTAGTTTGGGGGGGACTGGTCTTGACAATGAGCAGTTCTTC	CASSLGGTGLDNEQFF
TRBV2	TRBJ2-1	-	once	TGTGCCAGCAGTGCCGACAATGAGCAGTTCTTC	CASSADNEQFF
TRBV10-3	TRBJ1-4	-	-	TGTGCCATCAGTGACAGGGGCGCGGGGGTGGAAAAACTGTTTTTT	CAISDRGAGVEKLFF
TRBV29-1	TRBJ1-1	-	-	TGCAGCGTTGCCCTACTGTTGGGGGACACTGAAGCTTTCTTT	CSVALLLGDTEAFF
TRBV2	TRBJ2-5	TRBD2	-	TGTGCCAGCAGTGGGACTAGCGGGAAGGTCGAGACCCAGTACTTC	CASSGTSGKVETQYF
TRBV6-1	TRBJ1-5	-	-	TGTGCCAGCAGTGCGCCCTCCGGGAGTAGCAATCAGCCCCAGCATTTT	CASSAPSGSSNQPQHF
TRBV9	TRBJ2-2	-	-	TGTGCCAGCAGCGACCCTACGGGGTTATGGAACACCGGGGAGCTGTTTTTT	CASSDPTGLWNTGELFF
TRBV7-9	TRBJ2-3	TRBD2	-	TGTGCCAGCAGCTTAGGTGGGACTAGCGGATCCACAGATACGCAGTATTTT	CASSLGGTSGSTDTQYF
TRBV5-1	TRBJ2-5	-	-	TGCGCCAGCAGCTCGGGACCTCGGGAGACCCAGTACTTC	CASSSGPRETQYF
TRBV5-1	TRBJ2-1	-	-	TGCGCCAGCAGCATTCAGGGGTCCTACAATGAGCAGTTCTTC	CASSIQGSYNEQFF
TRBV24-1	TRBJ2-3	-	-	TGTGCCACCAGGGCTAGCACAGATACGCAGTATTTT	CATRASTDTQYF
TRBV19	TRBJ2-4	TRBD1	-	TGTGCCAGTAGTACCGGGACAGGGGTCTACTTC	CASSTGTGVYF
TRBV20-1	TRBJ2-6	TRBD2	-	TGCAGTGCTAGTCTAGCGGGAGCTTCGGGGGCCAACGTCCTGACTTTC	CSASLAGASGANVLTF
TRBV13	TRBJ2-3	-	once	TGTGCCAGCAGCCGTTCGCTCCCCGTTTCAACTGGGATCACAGATACGCAGTATTTT	CASSRSLPVSTGITDTQYF
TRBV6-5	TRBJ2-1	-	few	TGTGCCAGCAGTCTTCCTTTCGGTGAGCAGTTCTTC	CASSLPFGEQFF
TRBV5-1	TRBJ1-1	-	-	TGCGCCAGCAGCTTGGTTGGGGGATACACTGAAGCTTTCTTT	CASSLVGGYTEAFF
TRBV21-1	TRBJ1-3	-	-	TGTGCCAGCCAATGGGACGGGGGCGTGTGGGGAAACACCATATATTTT	CASQWDGGVWGNTIYF
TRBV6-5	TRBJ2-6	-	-	TGTGCCACCCGACATGACAGCTCTGGGGCCAACGTCCTGACTTTC	CATRHDSSGANVLTF
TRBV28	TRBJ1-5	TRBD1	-	TGTGCCAGCAGTTCACCCGGGACAGGGTCCAGCAATCAGCCCCAGCATTTT	CASSSPGTGSSNQPQHF
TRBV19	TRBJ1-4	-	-	TGTGCCAGTAGAGCTCCTCCAGGACGGCATGAAAAACTGTTTTTT	CASRAPPGRHEKLFF
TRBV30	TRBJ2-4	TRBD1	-	TGTGCCTGGGCCGGACAGGGGGTAGCCAAAAACATTCAGTACTTC	CAWAGQGVAKNIQYF
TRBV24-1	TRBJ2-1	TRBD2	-	TGTGCCACCAGTGATTCAGCGGGAGGGACCCTCTACAATGAGCAGTTCTTC	CATSDSAGGTLYNEQFF
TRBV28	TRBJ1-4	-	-	TGTGCCAGCAGTATGACAGTTAATGAAAAACTGTTTTTT	CASSMTVNEKLFF
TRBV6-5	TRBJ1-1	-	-	TGTGCCAGCAGCGTAATGGGGTTTAACACTGAAGCTTTCTTT	CASSVMGFNTEAFF
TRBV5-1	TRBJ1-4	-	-	TGCGCCAGCAGCTTGGGGCGGCTTAATGAAAAACTGTTTTTT	CASSLGRLNEKLFF
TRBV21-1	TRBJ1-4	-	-	TGTGCCAGCCGCCCCACCCGAACTAATGAAAAACTGTTTTTT	CASRPTRTNEKLFF
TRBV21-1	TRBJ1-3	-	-	TGTGCCAGCAGCAACACGTCCTCTGGAAACACCATATATTTT	CASSNTSSGNTIYF
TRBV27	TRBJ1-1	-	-	TGTGCCAGCAGTTTATCCTTAGACAGGAACACTGAAGCTTTCTTT	CASSLSLDRNTEAFF
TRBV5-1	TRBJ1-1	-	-	TGCGCCAGCAGCTCTCCCACTGGGCCCACTGAAGCTTTCTTT	CASSSPTGPTEAFF
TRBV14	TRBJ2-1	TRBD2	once	TGTGCCACTGGAGCTAGCGGGACGAATCTAAATGAGCAGTTCTTC	CATGASGTNLNEQFF
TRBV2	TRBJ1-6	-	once	TGTGCCAGCCATATAGTCTCACGGGGGATTTCACCCCTCCACTTT	CASHIVSRGISPLHF
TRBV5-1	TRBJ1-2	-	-	TGCGCCAGCAGCTTGGGGACCGACAGCTATGGCTACACCTTC	CASSLGTDSYGYTF
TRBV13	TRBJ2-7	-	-	TGTGCCAGCAGCGTTAAGCCCTACGAGCAGTACTTC	CASSVKPYEQYF
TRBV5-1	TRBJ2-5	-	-	TGCGCCAGCAGCTCAGGGGGGTCGGCCCAGTACTTC	CASSSGGSAQYF
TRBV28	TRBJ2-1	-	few	TGTGCCAGCAGTTTGGGGCAGGGCGCCTACAATGAGCAGTTCTTC	CASSLGQGAYNEQFF
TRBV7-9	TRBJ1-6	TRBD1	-	TGTGCCAGCAGCGAAGACAGGGGATCACCCCTCCACTTT	CASSEDRGSPLHF
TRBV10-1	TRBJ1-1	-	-	TGCGCCAGCAGTGACTCGGGGCGGAACACTGAAGCTTTCTTT	CASSDSGRNTEAFF